This entry features one TCR beta chain sequence. This entry is derived from a study of control samples from healthy donors and cancer patients. Only in-frame clones appear in the TCRdb table, and some are missing; sequencing was by immunoSEQ multiplex PCR. The repertoire holds around 180,000 clones, with more than 85% as singletons. Germline V gives CDR1 KGHSH, CDR2 LQKENI. CDR3 length: 16 residues. J was trimmed by 6 bases and V by 0 bases; bases with no gene match: 7. Sequencing input: blood. This chain joins TRBV18 and TRBJ2-1, with TRBD2 matching 8 bases. The origin of this receptor is a middle-aged woman in good health. The CDR3 loop reads CASSPPIAGSLNEQFF. The CDR3 DNA reads as TGTGCCAGCTCACCACCTATAGCGGGGAGCCTCAATGAGCAGTTCTTC.